The TCR beta chain described here comes from a study of blood T cells in healthy people across ages. Overall study context: About one barcoded beta molecule per two T cells was the capture yield of template switching.

Alongside a J-beta primer mix, a sample-barcoded 5' primer served in a second PCR lasting about 7 to 11 cycles. TCRdb used MiXCR to reprocess the 5' RACE reads, holding one entry per CDR3 protein. The top ten clones hold 10% to 15% of a sample with approximately 810,000 distinct CDR3 sequences, about 37% of them seen once. The CDR3 spans 14 residues. V shed 4 bases and J 3 bases; nucleotides not matched to a gene: 6. Germline assignment: CDR1 SGHKS and CDR2 YYEKEE (reference sequence). This clonotype has a count of ten or more. Sequencing was performed on blood. The receptor was isolated from a man younger than 35 in good health. The V and J genes are TRBV5-5 and TRBJ1-2; 7 nucleotides agree with TRBD1. This chain's CDR3 is CASSAGTEHYGYTF. Written as DNA, the CDR3 is TGTGCCAGCAGCGCCGGGACAGAACACTATGGCTACACCTTC. Drawing the rest from reference TRBV5-5 and TRBJ1-2, the complete variable domain is DAGVTQSPTHLIKTRGQQVTLRCSPISGHKSVSWYQQVLGQGPQFIFQYYEKEERGRGNFPDRFSARQFPNYSSELNVNALLLGDSALYLCASSAGTEHYGYTFGSGTRLTVV.